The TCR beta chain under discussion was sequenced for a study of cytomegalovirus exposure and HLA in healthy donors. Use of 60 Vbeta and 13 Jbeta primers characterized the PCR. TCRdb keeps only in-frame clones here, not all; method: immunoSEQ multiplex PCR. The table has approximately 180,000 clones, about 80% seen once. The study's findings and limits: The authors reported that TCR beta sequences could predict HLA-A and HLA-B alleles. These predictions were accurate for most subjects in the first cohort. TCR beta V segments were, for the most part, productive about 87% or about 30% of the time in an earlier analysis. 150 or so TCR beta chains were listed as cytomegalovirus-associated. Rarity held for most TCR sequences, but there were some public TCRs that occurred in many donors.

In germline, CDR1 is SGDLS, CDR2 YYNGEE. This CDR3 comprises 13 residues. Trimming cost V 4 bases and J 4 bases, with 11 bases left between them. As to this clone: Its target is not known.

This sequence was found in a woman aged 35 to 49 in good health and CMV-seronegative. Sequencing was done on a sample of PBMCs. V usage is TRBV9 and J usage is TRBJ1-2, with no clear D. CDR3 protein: CASSPAETYGYTF. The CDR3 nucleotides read TGTGCCAGCAGCCCGGCGGAAACCTATGGCTACACCTTC.